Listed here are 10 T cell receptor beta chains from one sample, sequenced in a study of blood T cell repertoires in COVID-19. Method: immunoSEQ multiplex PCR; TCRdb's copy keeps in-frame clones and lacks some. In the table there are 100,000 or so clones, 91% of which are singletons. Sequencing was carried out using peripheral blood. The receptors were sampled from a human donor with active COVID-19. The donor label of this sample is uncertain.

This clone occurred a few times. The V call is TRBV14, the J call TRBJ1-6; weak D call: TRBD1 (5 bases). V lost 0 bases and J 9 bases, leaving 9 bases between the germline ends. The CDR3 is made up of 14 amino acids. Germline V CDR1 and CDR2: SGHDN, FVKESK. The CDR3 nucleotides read TGTGCCAGCAGCCAAGAGGCCAGGGCTTCACCCCTCCACTTT. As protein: CASSQEARASPLHF.

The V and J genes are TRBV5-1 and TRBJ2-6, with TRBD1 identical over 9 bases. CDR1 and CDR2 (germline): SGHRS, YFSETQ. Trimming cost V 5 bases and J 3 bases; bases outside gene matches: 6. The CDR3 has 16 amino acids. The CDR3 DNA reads TGCGCCAGCAGACCCACAGGGGGCGGTGGGGCCAACGTCCTGACTTTC. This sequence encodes CASRPTGGGGANVLTF.

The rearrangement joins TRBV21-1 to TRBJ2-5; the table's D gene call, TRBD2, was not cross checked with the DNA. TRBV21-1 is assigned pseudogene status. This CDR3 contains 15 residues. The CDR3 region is CARGETSGFQETQYF. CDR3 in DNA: TGTGCCAGGGGGGAGACTAGCGGGTTCCAAGAGACCCAGTACTTC.

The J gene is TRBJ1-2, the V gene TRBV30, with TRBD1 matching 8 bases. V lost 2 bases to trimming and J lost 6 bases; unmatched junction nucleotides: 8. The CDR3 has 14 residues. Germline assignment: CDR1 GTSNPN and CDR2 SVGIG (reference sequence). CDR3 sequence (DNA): TGTGCCTGGAGTTGGACAGGGAAAAGGGATGGCTACACCTTC. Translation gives CAWSWTGKRDGYTF.

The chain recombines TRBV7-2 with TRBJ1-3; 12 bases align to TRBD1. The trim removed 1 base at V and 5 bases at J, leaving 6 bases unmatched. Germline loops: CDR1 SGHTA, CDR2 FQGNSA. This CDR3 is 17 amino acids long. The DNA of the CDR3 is TGTGCCAGCAGCTTAGAGCCCGGGACAGGGGGCAGAAACACCATATATTTT. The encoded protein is CASSLEPGTGGRNTIYF.

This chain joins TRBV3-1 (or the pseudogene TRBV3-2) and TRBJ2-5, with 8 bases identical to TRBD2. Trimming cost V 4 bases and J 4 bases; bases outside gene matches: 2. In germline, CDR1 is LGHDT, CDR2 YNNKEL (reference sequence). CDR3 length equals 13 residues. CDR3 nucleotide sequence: TGTGCCAGCAGCCGACTAGCGAGAGAGACCCAGTACTTC. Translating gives CASSRLARETQYF.

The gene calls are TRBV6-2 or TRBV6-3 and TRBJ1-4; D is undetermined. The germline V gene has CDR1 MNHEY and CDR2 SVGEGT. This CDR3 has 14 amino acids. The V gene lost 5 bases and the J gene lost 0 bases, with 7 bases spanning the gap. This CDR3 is CASSLRSTNEKLFF. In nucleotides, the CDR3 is TGTGCCAGCAGTCTGAGATCAACTAATGAAAAACTGTTTTTT.

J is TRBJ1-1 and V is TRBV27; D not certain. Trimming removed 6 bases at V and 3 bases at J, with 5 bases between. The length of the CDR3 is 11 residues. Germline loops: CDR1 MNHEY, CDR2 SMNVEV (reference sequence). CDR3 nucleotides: TGTGCCAGCAGCCTCTACACTGAAGCTTTCTTT. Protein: CASSLYTEAFF.

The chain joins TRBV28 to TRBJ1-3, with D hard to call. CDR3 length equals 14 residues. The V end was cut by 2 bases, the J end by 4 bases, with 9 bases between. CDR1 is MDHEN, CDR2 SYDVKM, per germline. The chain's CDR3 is CASSLGGRGNTIYF. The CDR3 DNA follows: TGTGCCAGCAGTTTAGGAGGGAGGGGAAACACCATATATTTT.

For the CDR3, the DNA is TGTGCCAGCTCACCTTCCCGAGGACAGGGGAGGTGGACTGAAGCTTTCTTT. This codes for CASSPSRGQGRWTEAFF. The chain carries TRBV18 and TRBJ1-1, with TRBD1 matching over 9 bases. Germline-derived CDR1 and CDR2 are KGHSH and LQKENI. The CDR3 length is 17 residues. The ends lost 3 bases at V and 5 bases at J; junction bases unmatched: 13. The full variable domain, in which reference TRBV18 and TRBJ1-1 provide the parts outside the CDR3, is NAGVMQNPRHLVRRRGQEARLRCSPMKGHSHVYWYRQLPEEGLKFMVYLQKENIIDESGMPKERFSAEFPKEGPSILRIQQVVRGDSAAYFCASSPSRGQGRWTEAFFGQGTRLTVV.